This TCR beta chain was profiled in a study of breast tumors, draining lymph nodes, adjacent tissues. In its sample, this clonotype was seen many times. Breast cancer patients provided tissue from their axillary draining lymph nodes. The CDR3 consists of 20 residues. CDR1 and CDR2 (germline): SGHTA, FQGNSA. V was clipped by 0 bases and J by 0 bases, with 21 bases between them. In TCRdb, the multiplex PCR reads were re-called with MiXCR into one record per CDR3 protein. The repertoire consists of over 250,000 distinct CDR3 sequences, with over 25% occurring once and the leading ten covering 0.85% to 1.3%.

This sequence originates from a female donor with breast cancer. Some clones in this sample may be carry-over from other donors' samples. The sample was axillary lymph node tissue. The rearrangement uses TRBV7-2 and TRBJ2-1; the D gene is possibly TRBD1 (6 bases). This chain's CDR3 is CASSLARGQMVQSSYNEQFF. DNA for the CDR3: TGTGCCAGCAGCTTAGCGAGGGGACAAATGGTACAGAGCTCCTACAATGAGCAGTTCTTC.